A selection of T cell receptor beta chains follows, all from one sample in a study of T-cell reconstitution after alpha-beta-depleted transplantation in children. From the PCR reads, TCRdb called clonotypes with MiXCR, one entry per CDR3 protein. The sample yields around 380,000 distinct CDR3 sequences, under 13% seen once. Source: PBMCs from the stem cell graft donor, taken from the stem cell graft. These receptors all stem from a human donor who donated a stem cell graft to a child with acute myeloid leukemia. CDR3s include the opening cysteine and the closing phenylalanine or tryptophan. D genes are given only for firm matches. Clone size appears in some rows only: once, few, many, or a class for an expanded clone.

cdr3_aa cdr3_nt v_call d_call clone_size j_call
CSSSFKETQYF TGTTCCAGCAGCTTTAAAGAGACCCAGTACTTC TRBV5-6 - - TRBJ2-5
CASSLGQGGATQYF TGTGCCAGCAGCCTTGGACAGGGGGGAGCTACGCAGTATTTT TRBV7-2 TRBD1 - TRBJ2-3
CASSPGTGFEQYF TGTGCCAGCAGCCCCGGGACAGGTTTCGAGCAGTACTTC TRBV28 TRBD1 many TRBJ2-7
CASSTTGMNTEAFF TGCGCCAGCAGCACGACCGGAATGAACACTGAAGCTTTCTTT TRBV5-1 - - TRBJ1-1
CSAKGGNEKLFF TGCAGTGCTAAGGGCGGCAATGAAAAACTGTTTTTT TRBV20-1 - few TRBJ1-4
CSATGYGGGTEAFF TGCAGTGCTACGGGGTATGGGGGCGGCACTGAAGCTTTCTTT TRBV20-1 - few TRBJ1-1
CAIQAGVGDEQFF TGTGCCATCCAGGCGGGGGTCGGCGATGAGCAGTTCTTC TRBV10-3 TRBD2 few TRBJ2-1
CASSMGQGKTGELFF TGTGCCAGCAGTATGGGACAGGGAAAGACCGGGGAGCTGTTTTTT TRBV6-5 TRBD1 - TRBJ2-2
CSATSGYAEAFF TGCAGCGCTACCTCAGGGTATGCTGAAGCTTTCTTT TRBV29-1 - few TRBJ1-1
CSVEAPGTSGPPGEQYF TGCAGCGTTGAAGCCCCAGGGACTAGCGGACCTCCGGGGGAGCAGTACTTC TRBV29-1 TRBD2 once TRBJ2-7
CSATEQASFNQPQHF TGCAGTGCTACCGAACAGGCGTCCTTCAATCAGCCCCAGCATTTT TRBV20-1 - few TRBJ1-5